This TCR beta chain was identified during a study of blood T cell repertoires in COVID-19. At the level of the study: Samples of COVID-19 (acute and convalescent) were obtained from the United States, Italy and Spain. Sources were T cells, B-cell-depleted T cells, or PBMCs; the material itself was cDNA or gDNA.

Sequencing was performed with immunoSEQ multiplex PCR; in TCRdb, only in-frame clones are kept and a portion is missing. The data show under 500,000 clones, about 85% seen once. Enrollees, about 18 to 95 years old, lived in around 23 US areas. Cohorts were assigned according to the clinical history that participants reported. The receptor was derived from a woman under 30 with acute COVID-19. The sequenced sample was PBMCs or T cells enriched from blood (not recorded which).

The CDR3 reads CSASDGVGGKNTGELFF. Here the CDR3 DNA reads TGCAGTGCTAGTGACGGAGTTGGCGGGAAGAACACCGGGGAGCTGTTTTTT. This chain joins TRBV20-1 and TRBJ2-2; D is possibly TRBD2 (6 bases). The CDR3 contains 17 residues. V dropped 3 bases and J dropped 1 base, with 18 bases sitting between them. The germline V gene encodes CDR1 DFQATT and CDR2 SNEGSKA (reference sequence).